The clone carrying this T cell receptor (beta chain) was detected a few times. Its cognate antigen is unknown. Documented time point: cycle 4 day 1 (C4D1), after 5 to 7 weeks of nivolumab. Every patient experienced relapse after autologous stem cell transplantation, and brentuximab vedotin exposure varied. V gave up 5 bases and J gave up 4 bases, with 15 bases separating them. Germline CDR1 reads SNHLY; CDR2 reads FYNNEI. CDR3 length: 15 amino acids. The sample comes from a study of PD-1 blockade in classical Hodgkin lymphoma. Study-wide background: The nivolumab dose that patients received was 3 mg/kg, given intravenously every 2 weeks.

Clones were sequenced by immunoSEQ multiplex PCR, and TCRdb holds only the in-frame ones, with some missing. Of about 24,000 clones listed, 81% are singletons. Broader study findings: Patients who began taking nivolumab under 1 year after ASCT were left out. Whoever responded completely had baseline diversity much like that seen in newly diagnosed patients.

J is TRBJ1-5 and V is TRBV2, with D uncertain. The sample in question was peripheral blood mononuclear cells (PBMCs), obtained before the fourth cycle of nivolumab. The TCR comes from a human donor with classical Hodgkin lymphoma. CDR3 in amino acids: CASSSGGPPNQPQHF. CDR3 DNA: TGTGCCAGCAGTTCTGGCGGCCCGCCAAATCAGCCCCAGCATTTT. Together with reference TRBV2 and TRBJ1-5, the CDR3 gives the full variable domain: EPEVTQTPSHQVTQMGQEVILRCVPISNHLYFYWYRQILGQKVEFLVSFYNNEISEKSEIFDDQFSVERPDGSNFTLKIRSTKLEDSAMYFCASSSGGPPNQPQHFGDGTRLSIL.